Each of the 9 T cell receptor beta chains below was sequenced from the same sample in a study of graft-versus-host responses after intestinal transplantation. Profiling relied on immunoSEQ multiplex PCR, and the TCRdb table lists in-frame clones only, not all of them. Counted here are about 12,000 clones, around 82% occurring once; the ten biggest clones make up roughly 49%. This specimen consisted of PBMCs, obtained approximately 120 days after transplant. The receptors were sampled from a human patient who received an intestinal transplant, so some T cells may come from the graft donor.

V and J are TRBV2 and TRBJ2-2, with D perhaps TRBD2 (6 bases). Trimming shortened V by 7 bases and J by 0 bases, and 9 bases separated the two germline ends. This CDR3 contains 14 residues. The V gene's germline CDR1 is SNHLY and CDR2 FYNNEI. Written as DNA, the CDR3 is TGTGCCAGCATGGGGACTGCGAACACCGGGGAGCTGTTTTTT. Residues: CASMGTANTGELFF.

CDR3 coding DNA: TGTGCCAGCAGCAAAAAGGAGCTTGCGGGAGGATCCTACGAGCAGTACTTC. It translates to CASSKKELAGGSYEQYF. The J gene is TRBJ2-7, the V gene TRBV21-1; the D call in the table, TRBD2, was not verified against the DNA. TRBV21-1 is a listed pseudogene. This CDR3 spans 17 amino acids.

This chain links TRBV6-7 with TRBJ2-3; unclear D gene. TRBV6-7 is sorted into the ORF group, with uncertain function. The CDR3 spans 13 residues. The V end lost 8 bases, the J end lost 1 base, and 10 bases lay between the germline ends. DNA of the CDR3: TGTGCCAGCTGGGAACGTGGCACAGATACGCAGTATTTT. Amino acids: CASWERGTDTQYF.

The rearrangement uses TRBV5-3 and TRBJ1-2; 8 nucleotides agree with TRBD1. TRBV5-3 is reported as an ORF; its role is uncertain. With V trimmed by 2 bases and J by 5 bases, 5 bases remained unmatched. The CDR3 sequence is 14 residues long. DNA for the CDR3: TGTGCCAGAAGCTTAAGACAGGGGCGGTATGGCTACACCTTC. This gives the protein CARSLRQGRYGYTF.

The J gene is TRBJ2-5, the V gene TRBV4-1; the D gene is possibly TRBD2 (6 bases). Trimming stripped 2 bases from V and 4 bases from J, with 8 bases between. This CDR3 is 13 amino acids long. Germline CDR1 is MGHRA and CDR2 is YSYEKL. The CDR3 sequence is CASSQLGGETQYF. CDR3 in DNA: TGCGCCAGCAGCCAACTGGGGGGAGAGACCCAGTACTTC.

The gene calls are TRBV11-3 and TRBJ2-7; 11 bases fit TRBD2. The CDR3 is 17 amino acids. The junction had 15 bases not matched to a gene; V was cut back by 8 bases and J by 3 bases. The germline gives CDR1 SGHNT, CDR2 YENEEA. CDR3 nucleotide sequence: TGTGCCAGCCAACTCCGAGGCCTAGCGGGAGGTGGCTACGAGCAGTACTTC. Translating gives CASQLRGLAGGGYEQYF.

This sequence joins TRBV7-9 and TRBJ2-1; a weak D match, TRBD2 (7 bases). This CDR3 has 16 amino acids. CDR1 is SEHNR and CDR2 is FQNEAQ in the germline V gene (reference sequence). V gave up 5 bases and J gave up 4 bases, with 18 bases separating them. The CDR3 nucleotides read TGTGCCAGCAGCACCCGGGGAGGGGGAGTGTACAATGAGCAGTTCTTC. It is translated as CASSTRGGGVYNEQFF.

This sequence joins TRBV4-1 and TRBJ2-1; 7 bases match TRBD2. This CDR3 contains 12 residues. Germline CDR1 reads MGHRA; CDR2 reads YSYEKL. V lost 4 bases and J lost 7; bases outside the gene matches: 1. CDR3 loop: CASSRGGNEQFF. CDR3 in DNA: TGCGCCAGCAGCCGGGGGGGGAATGAGCAGTTCTTC.

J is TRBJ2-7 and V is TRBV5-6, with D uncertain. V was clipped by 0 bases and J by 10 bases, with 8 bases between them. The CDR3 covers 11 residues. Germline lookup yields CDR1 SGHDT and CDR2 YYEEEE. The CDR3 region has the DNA TGTGCCAGCAGCTTGGGCACGGTTCAGTACTTC. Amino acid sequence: CASSLGTVQYF.